A single sample is the source of the 24 T cell receptor beta chains below, sequenced in a study of metastatic and nonmetastatic thyroid tumors. All patients reached thyroid surgery having received no treatment beforehand. TCRdb called clones again from the PCR reads with MiXCR. The sample records over 45,000 clones, 22% being singletons. Sequencing was done on a sample of blood. The receptor set was obtained from a male donor with papillary thyroid cancer or a benign thyroid nodule (not recorded which). Some clones in this sample may be carry-over from other donors' samples.

V is TRBV20-1 and J is TRBJ2-1; weak D call: TRBD2 (5 bases). In germline, CDR1 is DFQATT, CDR2 SNEGSKA (reference sequence). CDR3 length: 15 residues. The germline V and J ends were trimmed by 2 bases and 6 bases, with 17 bases remaining between them. CDR3 residues: CSARWGAVKGNEQFF. The DNA of the CDR3 is TGCAGTGCTAGATGGGGAGCGGTGAAGGGCAATGAGCAGTTCTTC.

In its sample, this clone is medium-sized. The V and J genes are TRBV6-1 and TRBJ2-7; TRBD2 might be the D (5 bases). The CDR3 is 13 amino acids. The germline V and J ends were trimmed by 4 bases and 1 base, with 8 bases remaining between them. In germline, CDR1 is MNHNS, CDR2 SASEGT. CDR3 in DNA: TGTGCCAGCAGTGTCGGGGAGTCCTACGAGCAGTACTTC. Encoded protein: CASSVGESYEQYF.

This clone was counted at least ten times. Since a much larger clone is just one base distant, this may be a read error. The V gene is TRBV2, the J gene TRBJ1-4; no firm D call. This CDR3 contains 14 residues. From germline, CDR1 is SNHLY and CDR2 FYNNEI. With 11 bases removed from V and 0 bases from J, the gap between germline ends came to 13 bases. The CDR3 DNA reads TGTGCCGGCCTCCCGGGAGCAACTAATGAAAAACTGTTTTTT. This codes for CAGLPGATNEKLFF.

V is TRBV30 and J is TRBJ2-5, with D tentatively TRBD1 (5 bases). Trimming pared 4 bases from V and 6 bases from J, leaving 15 bases between. The germline V gene encodes CDR1 GTSNPN and CDR2 SVGIG (reference sequence). This CDR3 contains 13 residues. CDR3 sequence reads: CAWNPGLVKTQYF. The CDR3, as DNA: TGTGCCTGGAACCCAGGGTTGGTAAAGACCCAGTACTTC.

This clone has at least ten counts. This CDR3 is also generated by other DNA sequences in the sample. J is TRBJ1-5 and V is TRBV2; the D is unclear. The germline gives CDR1 SNHLY, CDR2 FYNNEI. The CDR3 has 15 amino acids. Trimming cost V 1 base and J 5 bases, with 12 bases left between them. The CDR3 DNA reads as TGTGCCAGCAGTGAAGGTGGAGGAGAGGATCAGCCCCAGCATTTT. Translation gives CASSEGGGEDQPQHF.

The V gene is TRBV4-1, the J gene TRBJ2-7; tentative D call: TRBD1 (7 bases). Germline lookup yields CDR1 MGHRA and CDR2 YSYEKL. CDR3 size: 14 residues. Trimming pared 4 bases from V and 7 bases from J, leaving 17 bases between. CDR3 in DNA: TGCGCCAGCAGCCGCAGGGGGGCCCTGGAGGAGCAGTACTTC. Protein sequence: CASSRRGALEEQYF.

The chain combines TRBV7-2 with TRBJ1-1; D not certain. Trimming cost V 3 bases and J 2 bases, with 22 bases left between them. Germline lookup yields CDR1 SGHTA and CDR2 FQGNSA. The CDR3 consists of 18 residues. CDR3 coding DNA: TGTGCCAGCAGCTTCTACGGCGGGGTAGTGGGCCCTAACACTGAAGCTTTCTTT. This translates into CASSFYGGVVGPNTEAFF.

CDR3 protein: CAWRFEGVLTGELFF. CDR3 coding DNA: TGTGCCTGGAGGTTCGAGGGAGTGTTGACCGGGGAGCTGTTTTTT. V gene TRBV30 combines with J gene TRBJ2-2, with D possibly being TRBD2 (5 bases). Trimming removed 3 bases at V and 5 bases at J, with 16 bases between. Germline V lookup: CDR1 GTSNPN, CDR2 SVGIG (reference sequence). The CDR3 contains 15 residues.

This clone was detected ten times or more. The gene calls are TRBV11-2 and TRBJ1-2; D is unresolved. Per germline, CDR1 SGHAT and CDR2 FQNNGV. Trimming left V 0 bases short and J 0 bases short, with 5 bases between. This CDR3 has 14 residues. As DNA, the CDR3 is TGTGCCAGCAGCTTAGACCCGGCTAACTATGGCTACACCTTC. Translated: CASSLDPANYGYTF.

The chain has TRBV7-8 and TRBJ2-7; TRBD2 aligns across 9 bases. The CDR3 loop spans 14 amino acids. V was pared by 3 bases and J by 3 bases, with 3 bases of the junction left unmatched. The V gene's germline CDR1 is SGHVS and CDR2 FQNEAQ. For the CDR3, the DNA is TGTGCCAGCAGCTTCAATAGCGGGAGCTACGAGCAGTACTTC. Its protein is CASSFNSGSYEQYF.

This clone was seen ten or more times. Being one base from a much bigger clone, this may be a read error. The chain is built from TRBV20-1 and TRBJ1-4; D is unclear. The CDR3 spans 19 residues. The V gene's germline CDR1 is DFQATT and CDR2 SNEGSKA (reference sequence). V was clipped by 1 base and J by 8 bases, with 29 bases between them. DNA of the CDR3: TGCAGTGCTAGAGCATCCCCAAGGGAGCAGCTCCAAGTCGGGGAAAAACTGTTTTTT. Translation: CSARASPREQLQVGEKLFF.

This clone was counted at least ten times. The chain links TRBV5-1 to TRBJ2-2; no clear D. Germline values: CDR1 SGHRS, CDR2 YFSETQ. Trimming removed 2 bases at V and 2 bases at J, with 10 bases between. The CDR3 loop spans 15 amino acids. Here the CDR3 DNA reads TGCGCCAGCAGCTTTACGGACGGCAACACCGGGGAGCTGTTTTTT. Translation gives CASSFTDGNTGELFF.

This clone was detected ten times or more. The V call is TRBV3-1, the J call TRBJ2-7, with D perhaps TRBD2 (5 bases). The germline V gene encodes CDR1 LGHDT and CDR2 YNNKEL (reference sequence). The CDR3 totals 15 residues. Between the trimmed V and J ends, which lost 4 bases and 6 bases, there was a span of 19 bases. Here the CDR3 DNA reads TGTGCCAGCAGCCCTCTAGGGTCGAGGGTACGCGAGCAGTACTTC. This codes for CASSPLGSRVREQYF.

This clone appeared once. The chain employs TRBV18 and TRBJ2-1, with a weak D call TRBD1 (6 bases). Germline CDR1 KGHSH, CDR2 LQKENI. Trimming cost V 3 bases and J 7 bases, with 16 bases left between them. The CDR3 has 15 residues. Here the CDR3 reads CASSPTGIGRNEQFF. In nucleotides, the CDR3 is TGTGCCAGCTCACCGACAGGTATAGGGCGAAATGAGCAGTTCTTC.

The table lists this clone with many counts. V usage is TRBV12-5 and J usage is TRBJ2-1, with D uncertain. Deletions cut 0 bases from V and 6 bases from J, with 6 bases between. Germline CDR1 LGHNT, CDR2 FRNRAP. The CDR3 is 13 amino acids. The DNA of the CDR3 is TGTGCTAGTGGTTTGGTTTGGGGCAATGAGCAGTTCTTC. This encodes CASGLVWGNEQFF.

This clone was picked up many times. This chain links TRBV2 with TRBJ1-4; unclear D gene. Germline assignment: CDR1 SNHLY and CDR2 FYNNEI. This CDR3 region has 15 residues. V was trimmed by 6 bases and J by 6 bases, leaving 17 bases between them. The CDR3 DNA is TGTGCCAGCAGCGCGACTACTGGGCGGGATGAAAAACTGTTTTTT. This sequence encodes CASSATTGRDEKLFF.

Regarding this clone: The germline gene is not matched at one end of the junction; a read error may be the cause. This chain links TRBV29-1 with TRBJ2-2; 7 nucleotides agree with TRBD1. The germline CDR1 and CDR2 sequences are SQVTM and ANQGSEA. CDR3 length: 12 amino acids. The CDR3 reads CSVEGGGGELFF. CDR3 DNA: TGCAGCGTGGAAGGGGGCGGCGGGGAGCTGTTTTTT.

This clone was observed at least ten times. The junction departs from germline at one end; a sequencing error may be responsible. The chain has TRBV2 and TRBJ1-2, with D perhaps TRBD1 (5 bases). CDR3 size: 11 residues. Looked up from germline, CDR1 is SNHLY and CDR2 is FYNNEI. Here the CDR3 DNA reads TGTGCCAGCAGGGAAGGGGATGGCTACACCTTC. Its protein is CASREGDGYTF.

This clone came up a few times. Other nucleotide sequences in the sample specify the same CDR3. This sequence joins TRBV9 and TRBJ2-5; D is ambiguous. This CDR3 contains 15 residues. CDR1 is SGDLS, CDR2 YYNGEE, per germline. Trimming took off 0 bases at V and 5 bases at J, with 14 bases between the two ends. The CDR3 loop reads CASSVEALAGETQYF. CDR3 in DNA: TGTGCCAGCAGCGTAGAGGCCCTGGCTGGGGAGACCCAGTACTTC.

This clone was seen repeatedly, ten times or more. The rearrangement uses TRBV28 and TRBJ2-7; 11 bases are a match to TRBD1. V lost 6 bases and J lost 6; bases outside the gene matches: 7. This CDR3 has 14 amino acids. Germline V CDR1 and CDR2: MDHEN, SYDVKM. As DNA, the CDR3 is TGTGCCAGCAGAGCCCCGGGACAGGGGGGCGAGCAGTACTTC. Translation: CASRAPGQGGEQYF.

This clone was found a few times. The chain couples TRBV6-1 to TRBJ1-2; 9 bases line up with TRBD1. The CDR3 length is 13 residues. Germline lookup yields CDR1 MNHNS and CDR2 SASEGT. Trimming took 6 bases from V and 5 from J; bases not matched to a gene: 4. The CDR3 loop is CASREGQGYGYTF. The CDR3 DNA sequence: TGTGCCAGCAGAGAGGGACAGGGATATGGCTACACCTTC.

Relative to its sample, this clone is medium-sized. The chain has TRBV28 and TRBJ2-7; TRBD2 agrees at 7 bases. Germline lookup yields CDR1 MDHEN and CDR2 SYDVKM. Germline trimming cut 7 bases from V and 6 bases from J; bases unmatched to any gene: 6. CDR3 length equals 12 residues. The CDR3 region is CASTTSGGEQYF. CDR3 sequence (DNA): TGTGCCAGCACCACTTCGGGGGGCGAGCAGTACTTC. Full variable domain (remainder filled in from reference TRBV28 and TRBJ2-7): DVKVTQSSRYLVKRTGEKVFLECVQDMDHENMFWYRQDPGLGLRLIYFSYDVKMKEKGDIPEGYSVSREKKERFSLILESASTNQTSMYLCASTTSGGEQYFGPGTRLTVT.

J is TRBJ2-1 and V is TRBV4-1; TRBD1 is a possible D gene (5 bases). Germline loops: CDR1 MGHRA, CDR2 YSYEKL. The ends were cut back, 2 bases at V and 7 bases at J, with 12 bases in the middle. The CDR3 runs to 14 residues. CDR3 sequence reads: CASSQLDSGNEQFF. The CDR3 DNA is TGCGCCAGCAGCCAACTTGACTCAGGGAATGAGCAGTTCTTC.

This clone came up many times. This sequence joins TRBV6-1 and TRBJ1-1, with D maybe TRBD1 (5 bases). The CDR3 spans 13 residues. Trimming took 6 bases from V and 5 from J, leaving 13 bases between them. From germline, CDR1 is MNHNS and CDR2 SASEGT. CDR3 DNA sequence: TGTGCCAGCAGCTCCGACAGAAGGACTGAAGCTTTCTTT. Its protein product is CASSSDRRTEAFF.